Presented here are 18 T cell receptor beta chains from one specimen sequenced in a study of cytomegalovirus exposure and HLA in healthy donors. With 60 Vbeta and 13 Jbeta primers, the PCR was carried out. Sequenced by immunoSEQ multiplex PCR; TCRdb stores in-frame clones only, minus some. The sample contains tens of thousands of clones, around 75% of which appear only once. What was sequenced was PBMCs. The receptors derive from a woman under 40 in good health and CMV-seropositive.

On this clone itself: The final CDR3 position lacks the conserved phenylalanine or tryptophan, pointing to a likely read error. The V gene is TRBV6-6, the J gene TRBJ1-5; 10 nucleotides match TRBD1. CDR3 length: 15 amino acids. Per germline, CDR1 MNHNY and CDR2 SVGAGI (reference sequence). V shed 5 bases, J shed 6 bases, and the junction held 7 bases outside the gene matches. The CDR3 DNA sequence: TGTGCCAGCAGTAGACAGGGGGCCGAGGCTCAGCCCCAGCATCTT. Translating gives CASSRQGAEAQPQHL.

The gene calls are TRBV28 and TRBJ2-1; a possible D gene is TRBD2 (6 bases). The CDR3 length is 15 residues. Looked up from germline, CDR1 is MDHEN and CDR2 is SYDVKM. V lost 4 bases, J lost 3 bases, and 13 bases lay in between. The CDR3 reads CASSSLSGGYNEQFF. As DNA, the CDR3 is TGTGCCAGCAGTTCGCTTAGCGGAGGCTACAATGAGCAGTTCTTC.

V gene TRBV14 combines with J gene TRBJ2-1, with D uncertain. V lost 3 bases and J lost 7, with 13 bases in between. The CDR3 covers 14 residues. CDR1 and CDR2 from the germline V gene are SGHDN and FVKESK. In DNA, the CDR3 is TGTGCCAGCAGCCACTTAAGAGGCTTGAATGAGCAGTTCTTC. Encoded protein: CASSHLRGLNEQFF.

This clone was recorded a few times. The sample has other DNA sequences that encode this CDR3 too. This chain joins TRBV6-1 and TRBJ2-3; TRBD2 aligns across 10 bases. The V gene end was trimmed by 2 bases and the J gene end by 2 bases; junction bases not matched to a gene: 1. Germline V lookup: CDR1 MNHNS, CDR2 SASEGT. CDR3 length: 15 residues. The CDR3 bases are TGTGCCAGCAGTGAACTAGCGGGAGACACAGATACGCAGTATTTT. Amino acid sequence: CASSELAGDTDTQYF.

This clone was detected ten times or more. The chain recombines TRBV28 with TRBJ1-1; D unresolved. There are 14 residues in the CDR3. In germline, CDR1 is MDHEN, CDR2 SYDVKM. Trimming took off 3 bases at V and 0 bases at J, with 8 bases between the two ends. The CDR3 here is CASSFRSMNTEAFF. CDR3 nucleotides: TGTGCCAGCAGTTTTAGATCCATGAACACTGAAGCTTTCTTT. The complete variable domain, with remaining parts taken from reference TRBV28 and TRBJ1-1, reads DVKVTQSSRYLVKRTGEKVFLECVQDMDHENMFWYRQDPGLGLRLIYFSYDVKMKEKGDIPEGYSVSREKKERFSLILESASTNQTSMYLCASSFRSMNTEAFFGQGTRLTVV.

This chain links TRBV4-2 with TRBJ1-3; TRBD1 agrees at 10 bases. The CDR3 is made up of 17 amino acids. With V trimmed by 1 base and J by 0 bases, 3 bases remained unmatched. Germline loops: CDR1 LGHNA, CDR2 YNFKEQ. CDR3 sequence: CASSQGGTGASGNTIYF. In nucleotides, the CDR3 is TGTGCCAGCAGCCAAGGAGGGACAGGGGCCTCTGGAAACACCATATATTTT.

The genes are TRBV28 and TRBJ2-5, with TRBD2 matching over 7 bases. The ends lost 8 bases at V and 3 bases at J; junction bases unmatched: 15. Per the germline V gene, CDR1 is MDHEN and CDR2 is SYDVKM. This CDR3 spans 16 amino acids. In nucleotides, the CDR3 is TGTGCCAGCGAAGGGAGAGGGGCGGGAGTCAAAGAGACCCAGTACTTC. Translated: CASEGRGAGVKETQYF.

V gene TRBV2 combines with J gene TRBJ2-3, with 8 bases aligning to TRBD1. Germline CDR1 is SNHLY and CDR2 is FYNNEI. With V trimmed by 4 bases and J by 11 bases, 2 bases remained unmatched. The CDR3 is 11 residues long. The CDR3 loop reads CASSAGTGQYF. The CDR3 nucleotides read TGTGCCAGCAGTGCCGGGACAGGGCAGTATTTT.

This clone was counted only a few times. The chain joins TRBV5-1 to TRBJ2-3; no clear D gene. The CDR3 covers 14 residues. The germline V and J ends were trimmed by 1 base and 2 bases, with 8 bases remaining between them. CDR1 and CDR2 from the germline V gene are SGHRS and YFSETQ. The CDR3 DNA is TGCGCCAGCAGCTTGTCGTCTCTCACAGATACGCAGTATTTT. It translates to CASSLSSLTDTQYF. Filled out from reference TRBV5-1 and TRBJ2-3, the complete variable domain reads KAGVTQTPRYLIKTRGQQVTLSCSPISGHRSVSWYQQTPGQGLQFLFEYFSETQRNKGNFPGRFSGRQFSNSRSEMNVSTLELGDSALYLCASSLSSLTDTQYFGPGTRLTVL.

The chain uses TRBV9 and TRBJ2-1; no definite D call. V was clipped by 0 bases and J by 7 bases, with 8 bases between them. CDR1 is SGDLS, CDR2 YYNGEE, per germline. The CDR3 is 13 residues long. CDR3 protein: CASSVALANEQFF. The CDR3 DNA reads TGTGCCAGCAGCGTAGCACTCGCAAATGAGCAGTTCTTC.

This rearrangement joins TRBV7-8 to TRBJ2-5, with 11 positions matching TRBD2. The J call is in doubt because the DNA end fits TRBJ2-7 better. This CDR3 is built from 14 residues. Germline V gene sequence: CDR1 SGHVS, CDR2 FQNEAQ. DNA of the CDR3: TGTGCCAGCAGCTCAACTAGCGGGAGCTACGAGCAGTACTTC. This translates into CASSSTSGSYEQYF.

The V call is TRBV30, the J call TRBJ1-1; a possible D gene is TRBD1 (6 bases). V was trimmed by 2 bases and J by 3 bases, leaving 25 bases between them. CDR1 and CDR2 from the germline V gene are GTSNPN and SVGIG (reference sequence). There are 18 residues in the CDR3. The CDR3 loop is CAWSKGGGGRRRDTEAFF. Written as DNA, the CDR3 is TGTGCCTGGAGTAAGGGAGGGGGAGGCAGGAGAAGAGACACTGAAGCTTTCTTT. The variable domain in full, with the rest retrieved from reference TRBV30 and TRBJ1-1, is SQTIHQWPATLVQPVGSPLSLECTVEGTSNPNLYWYRQAAGRGLQLLFYSVGIGQISSEVPQNLSASRPQDRQFILSSKKLLLSDSGFYLCAWSKGGGGRRRDTEAFFGQGTRLTVV.

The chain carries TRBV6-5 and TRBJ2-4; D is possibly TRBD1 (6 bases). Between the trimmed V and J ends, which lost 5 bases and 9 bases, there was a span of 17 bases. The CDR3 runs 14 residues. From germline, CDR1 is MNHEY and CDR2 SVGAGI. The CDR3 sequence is CASSLGAGAGIQYF. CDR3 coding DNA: TGTGCCAGCAGTCTCGGGGCAGGGGCGGGCATTCAGTACTTC.

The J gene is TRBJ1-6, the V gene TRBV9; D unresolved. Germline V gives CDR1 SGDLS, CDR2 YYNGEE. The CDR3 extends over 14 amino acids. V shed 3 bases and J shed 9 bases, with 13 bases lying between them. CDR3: CASSAEVVGSPLHF. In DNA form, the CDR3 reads TGTGCCAGCAGCGCGGAGGTGGTGGGTTCACCCCTCCACTTT.

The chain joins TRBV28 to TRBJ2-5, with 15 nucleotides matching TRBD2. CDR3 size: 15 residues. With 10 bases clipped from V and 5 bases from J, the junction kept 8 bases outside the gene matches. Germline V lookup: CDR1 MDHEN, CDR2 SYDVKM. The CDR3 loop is CATRTSGRAWETQYF. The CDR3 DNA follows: TGTGCCACTAGGACTAGCGGGAGGGCCTGGGAGACCCAGTACTTC.

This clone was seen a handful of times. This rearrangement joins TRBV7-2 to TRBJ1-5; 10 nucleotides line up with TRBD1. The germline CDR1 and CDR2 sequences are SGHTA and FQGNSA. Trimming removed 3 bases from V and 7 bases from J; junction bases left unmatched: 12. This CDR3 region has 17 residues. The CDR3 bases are TGTGCCAGCAGCTTTCGACCGGGGACAGGGGATTCCCAGCCCCAGCATTTT. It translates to CASSFRPGTGDSQPQHF.

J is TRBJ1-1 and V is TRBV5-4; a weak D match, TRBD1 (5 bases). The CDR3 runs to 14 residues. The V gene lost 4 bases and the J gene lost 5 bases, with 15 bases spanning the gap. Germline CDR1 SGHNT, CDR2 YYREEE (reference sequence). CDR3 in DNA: TGTGCCAGCAGCCCGGTTGGGAAGGGGACTGAAGCTTTCTTT. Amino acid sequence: CASSPVGKGTEAFF.

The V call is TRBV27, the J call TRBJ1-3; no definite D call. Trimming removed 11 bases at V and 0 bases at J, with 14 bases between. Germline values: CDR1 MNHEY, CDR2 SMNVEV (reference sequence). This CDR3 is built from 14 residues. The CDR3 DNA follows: TGTGCCTCCAGGATGGCTGCCTCTGGAAACACCATATATTTT. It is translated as CASRMAASGNTIYF.